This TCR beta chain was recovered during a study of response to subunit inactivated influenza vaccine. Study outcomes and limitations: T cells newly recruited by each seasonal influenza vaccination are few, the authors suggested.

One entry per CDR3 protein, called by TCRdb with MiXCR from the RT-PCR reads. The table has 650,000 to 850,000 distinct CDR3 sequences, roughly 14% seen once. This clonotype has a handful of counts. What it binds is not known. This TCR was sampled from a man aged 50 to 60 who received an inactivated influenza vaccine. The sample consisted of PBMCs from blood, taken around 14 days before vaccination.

CDR3 in amino acids: CASSLGSSGRDEQFF. The CDR3, as DNA: TGCGCCAGCAGCTTGGGGAGTAGCGGACGGGATGAGCAGTTCTTC. The chain employs TRBV5-1 and TRBJ2-1; TRBD2 is a possible D gene (6 bases). CDR1 SGHRS and CDR2 YFSETQ come from the germline V gene. The V gene lost 0 bases and the J gene lost 8 bases, with 15 bases spanning the gap. This CDR3 contains 15 residues.